The entry that follows covers one TCR beta chain sequence. The data stem from a study of T cell responses to AZD1222 COVID-19 vaccine. Repertoires were generated with immunoSEQ multiplex PCR, while TCRdb's copy carries only in-frame clones and drops some. The table shows about 21,000 clones, with roughly 84% occurring only once. Trimming cost V 5 bases and J 2 bases, with 8 bases left between them. There are 13 residues in the CDR3. Germline V gives CDR1 LNHDA, CDR2 SQIVND (reference sequence). This material consisted of peripheral blood, taken 28 days after the second AZD1222 dose. The sequence came from an adult who received the AZD1222 COVID-19 vaccine. The chain joins TRBV19 to TRBJ2-3; D remains unclear. CDR3 DNA sequence: TGTGCCAGTAGTGGGCAAGTCACAGATACGCAGTATTTT. This sequence encodes CASSGQVTDTQYF.